Below are 16 T cell receptor beta chains sequenced from a single sample in a study of cytomegalovirus exposure and HLA in healthy donors. A multiplex PCR was run with 60 Vbeta primers and 13 Jbeta primers. TCRdb's table, derived via immunoSEQ multiplex PCR, lists solely in-frame clones and lacks some. The top ten hold under 20% of the sample, which has 90,000 to 100,000 clones, around 69% seen once. Material for sequencing was PBMCs. The receptors shown here come from a woman between 55 and 75 years old in good health and CMV-seropositive.

The genes are TRBV6-5 and TRBJ2-1, with TRBD2 matching 11 bases. The germline V gene encodes CDR1 MNHEY and CDR2 SVGAGI. Losses at the gene ends were 6 bases for V and 4 bases for J; bases not matched to a gene: 5. This CDR3 has 15 residues. The CDR3 DNA reads as TGTGCCAGCAGCGTGACTAGCGGGGCATACAATGAGCAGTTCTTC. This codes for CASSVTSGAYNEQFF.

V and J are TRBV27 and TRBJ2-7; possibly TRBD2 for D (5 bases). The V gene lost 0 bases and the J gene lost 0 bases, with 9 bases spanning the gap. The germline CDR1 and CDR2 sequences are MNHEY and SMNVEV (reference sequence). This CDR3 has 15 amino acids. CDR3 loop: CASSLSPGSSYEQYF. Here the CDR3 DNA reads TGTGCCAGCAGTTTATCGCCGGGGAGCTCCTACGAGCAGTACTTC.

The chain links TRBV11-1 to TRBJ2-7, with TRBD1 identical over 9 bases. V shed 1 base, J shed 6 bases, and the junction held 10 bases outside the gene matches. CDR3 length: 16 amino acids. Germline V CDR1 and CDR2: SGHAT, FQDESV (reference sequence). CDR3 sequence (DNA): TGTGCCAGCAGCTTAGAGTCCGGACAGGGGAGTGCCGAGCAGTACTTC. This encodes CASSLESGQGSAEQYF.

The chain carries TRBV5-1 and TRBJ1-2, with 8 bases matching TRBD1. The CDR3 has 14 amino acids. CDR1 SGHRS and CDR2 YFSETQ come from the germline V gene. J gave up 7 bases and V 2 bases, and 7 bases lay outside the gene matches. The CDR3, as DNA: TGCGCCAGCAGCTTCGACAGGGGACGAAGTGGCTACACCTTC. This encodes CASSFDRGRSGYTF.

The chain carries TRBV4-1 and TRBJ2-1; TRBD2 aligns across 8 bases. CDR3 length equals 16 residues. J gave up 8 bases and V 2 bases, and 11 bases lay outside the gene matches. CDR1 is MGHRA, CDR2 YSYEKL, per germline. CDR3 sequence: CASSQRLAGTWDEQFF. CDR3 DNA sequence: TGCGCCAGCAGCCAAAGGCTAGCGGGCACGTGGGATGAGCAGTTCTTC.

The J gene is TRBJ2-1, the V gene TRBV11-3; D is unclear. CDR1 SGHNT and CDR2 YENEEA come from the germline V gene. This CDR3 is built from 13 residues. Trimming cost V 1 base and J 3 bases, with 4 bases left between them. CDR3 sequence reads: CASSLANYNEQFF. CDR3 DNA sequence: TGTGCCAGCAGCTTAGCCAACTACAATGAGCAGTTCTTC.

J is TRBJ1-2 and V is TRBV29-1, with a tentative D call TRBD1 (5 bases). CDR3 length equals 12 residues. The germline CDR1 and CDR2 sequences are SQVTM and ANQGSEA. Trimming took 6 bases from V and 6 from J, leaving 14 bases between them. The CDR3 loop is CSVPGYSDGYTF. In DNA, the CDR3 is TGCAGCGTACCAGGGTATTCGGATGGCTACACCTTC.

The chain employs TRBV10-3 and TRBJ2-2; 8 bases align to TRBD1. After removal of 4 bases from V and 6 bases from J, the junction contained 4 bases not matched to a gene. Germline loops: CDR1 ENHRY, CDR2 SYGVKD. CDR3 length: 14 amino acids. In nucleotides, the CDR3 is TGTGCCATCAGTGTTCAGGACAGGGCCGGGGAGCTGTTTTTT. Amino acids: CAISVQDRAGELFF.

The J gene is TRBJ2-3, the V gene TRBV9; 7 bases align to TRBD2. Germline trimming cut 1 base from V and 3 bases from J; bases unmatched to any gene: 5. The CDR3 extends over 15 amino acids. CDR1 SGDLS and CDR2 YYNGEE come from the germline V gene. CDR3 coding DNA: TGTGCCAGCAGCGTAAGGGGAGGGCGAACAGATACGCAGTATTTT. Protein: CASSVRGGRTDTQYF.

About this clone: A junction end diverges from the germline sequence, so it may reflect a read error. J is TRBJ2-7 and V is TRBV7-9, with D tentatively TRBD2 (5 bases). The CDR3 totals 13 residues. CDR1 is SEHNR, CDR2 FQNEAQ, per germline (reference sequence). This chain's CDR3 is CASGLVASGEQYF. The CDR3 nucleotides read TGTGCCAGCGGCTTAGTTGCATCGGGGGAGCAGTACTTC.

V and J are TRBV5-4 and TRBJ1-4, with TRBD1 identical over 11 bases. Germline CDR1 and CDR2: SGHNT and YYREEE (reference sequence). CDR3 length: 17 amino acids. J lost 0 bases, V lost 4 bases, and 5 bases had no gene match. CDR3 amino acids: CASSPGTGGSTNEKLFF. CDR3 coding DNA: TGTGCCAGCAGCCCCGGGACAGGGGGTTCAACTAATGAAAAACTGTTTTTT.

The chain couples TRBV10-3 to TRBJ1-1; 8 bases are a match to TRBD1. V shed 3 bases, J shed 7 bases, and the junction held 10 bases outside the gene matches. Germline V gene sequence: CDR1 ENHRY, CDR2 SYGVKD. The CDR3 spans 15 residues. CDR3 amino acids: CAISDGRDRRGEAFF. Written as DNA, the CDR3 is TGTGCCATCAGTGACGGCCGGGACAGGCGCGGTGAAGCTTTCTTT.

The V call is TRBV5-8, the J call TRBJ2-7; 7 bases line up with TRBD1. Losses at the gene ends were 4 bases for V and 4 bases for J; bases not matched to a gene: 14. CDR1 SGHTS and CDR2 YDEGEE come from the germline V gene. This CDR3 spans 16 amino acids. The chain's CDR3 is CASSVGDVGRGYEQYF. CDR3 DNA sequence: TGTGCCAGCAGCGTGGGGGATGTCGGCAGGGGGTACGAGCAGTACTTC.

The J gene is TRBJ2-5, the V gene TRBV14; 9 bases line up with TRBD1. The V gene's germline CDR1 is SGHDN and CDR2 FVKESK. CDR3 length equals 15 residues. J gave up 11 bases and V 3 bases, and 13 bases lay outside the gene matches. CDR3 coding DNA: TGTGCCAGCAGCCAGTACAGGGACAGGGTGGATGAGCAGTACTTC. It yields the protein CASSQYRDRVDEQYF. The whole variable domain, remainder taken from reference TRBV14 and TRBJ2-5, is EAGVTQFPSHSVIEKGQTVTLRCDPISGHDNLYWYRRVMGKEIKFLLHFVKESKQDESGMPNNRFLAERTGGTYSTLKVQPAELEDSGVYFCASSQYRDRVDEQYFGPGTRLLVL.

The rearrangement joins TRBV30 to TRBJ2-2; unclear D gene. Germline V gene data show CDR1 as GTSNPN and CDR2 as SVGIG (reference sequence). V lost 4 bases, J lost 4 bases, and 13 bases lay in between. The CDR3 consists of 14 residues. The CDR3 is CAWTAAPGTGELFF. Here the CDR3 DNA reads TGTGCCTGGACTGCGGCCCCGGGCACCGGGGAGCTGTTTTTT.

Notes on this clone: One end of the junction fails to match germline, which may point to a read error. This rearrangement joins TRBV7-9 to TRBJ2-7; D might be TRBD2 (6 bases). The germline gives CDR1 SEHNR, CDR2 FQNEAQ (reference sequence). CDR3 size: 13 residues. CDR3 in amino acids: CSSVPGTAGEQYF. DNA of the CDR3: TGTTCCAGCGTACCCGGGACTGCGGGCGAGCAGTACTTC.